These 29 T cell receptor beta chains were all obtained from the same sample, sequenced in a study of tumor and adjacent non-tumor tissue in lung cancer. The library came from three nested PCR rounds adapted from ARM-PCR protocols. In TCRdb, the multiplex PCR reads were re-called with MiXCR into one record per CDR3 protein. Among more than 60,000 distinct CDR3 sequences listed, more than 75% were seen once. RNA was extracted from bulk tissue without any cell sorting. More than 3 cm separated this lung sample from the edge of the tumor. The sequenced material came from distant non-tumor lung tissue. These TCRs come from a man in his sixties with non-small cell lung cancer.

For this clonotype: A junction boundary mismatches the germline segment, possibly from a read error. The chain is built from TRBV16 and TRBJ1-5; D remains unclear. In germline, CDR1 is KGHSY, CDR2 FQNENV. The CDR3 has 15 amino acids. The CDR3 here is CANSQIDVLNQSQHF. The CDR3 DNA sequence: TGTGCCAACAGCCAAATCGACGTCTTAAATCAGTCCCAGCATTTT.

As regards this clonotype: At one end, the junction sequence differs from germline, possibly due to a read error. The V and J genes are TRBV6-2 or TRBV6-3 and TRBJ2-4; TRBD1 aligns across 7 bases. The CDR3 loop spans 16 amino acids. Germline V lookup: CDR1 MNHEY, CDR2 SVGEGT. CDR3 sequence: CASSRAGGLAKSIQYF. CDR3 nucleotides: TGTGCCAGCAGTCGTGCAGGGGGATTAGCCAAAAGCATTCAGTACTTT.

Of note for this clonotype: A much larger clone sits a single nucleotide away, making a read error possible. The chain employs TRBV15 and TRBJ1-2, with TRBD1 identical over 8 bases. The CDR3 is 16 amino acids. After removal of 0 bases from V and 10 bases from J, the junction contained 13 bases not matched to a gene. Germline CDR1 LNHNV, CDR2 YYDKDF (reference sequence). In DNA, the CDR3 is TGTGCCACCAGCAGAGATTCCCTGGACAGGGAAGGTGACTACACCTTC. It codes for CATSRDSLDREGDYTF.

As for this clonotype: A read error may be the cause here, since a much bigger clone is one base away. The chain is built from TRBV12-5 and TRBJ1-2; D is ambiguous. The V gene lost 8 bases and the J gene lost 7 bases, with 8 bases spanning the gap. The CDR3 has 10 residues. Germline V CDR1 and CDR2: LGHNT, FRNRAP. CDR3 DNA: TGTGCTAGTCCACTGGTTGGCTACACCTTC. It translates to CASPLVGYTF. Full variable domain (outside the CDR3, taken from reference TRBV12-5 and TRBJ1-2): DARVTQTPRHKVTEMGQEVTMRCQPILGHNTVFWYRQTMMQGLELLAYFRNRAPLDDSGMPKDRFSAEMPDATLATLKIQPSEPRDSAVYFCASPLVGYTFGSGTRLTVV.

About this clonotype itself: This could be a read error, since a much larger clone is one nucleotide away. CDR3 sequence reads: CASSFGARGEQCF. In nucleotides, the CDR3 is TGTGCCAGCAGTTTTGGGGCGCGAGGCGAGCAGTGCTTC. This chain connects TRBV28 to TRBJ2-7; the D gene is possibly TRBD1 (5 bases). The germline V gene has CDR1 MDHEN and CDR2 SYDVKM. The CDR3 contains 13 residues. Full variable domain (missing parts from reference TRBV28 and TRBJ2-7): DVKVTQSSRYLVKRTGEKVFLECVQDMDHENMFWYRQDPGLGLRLIYFSYDVKMKEKGDIPEGYSVSREKKERFSLILESASTNQTSMYLCASSFGARGEQCFGPGTRLTVT.

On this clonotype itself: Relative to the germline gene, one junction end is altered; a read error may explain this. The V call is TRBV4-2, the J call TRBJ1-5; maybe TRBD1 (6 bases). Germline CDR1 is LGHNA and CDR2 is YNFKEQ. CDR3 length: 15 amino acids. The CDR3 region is CASSPKVGASQPRHF. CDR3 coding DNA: TGTGCTAGCAGCCCCAAAGTGGGGGCAAGTCAGCCCCGGCATTTT.

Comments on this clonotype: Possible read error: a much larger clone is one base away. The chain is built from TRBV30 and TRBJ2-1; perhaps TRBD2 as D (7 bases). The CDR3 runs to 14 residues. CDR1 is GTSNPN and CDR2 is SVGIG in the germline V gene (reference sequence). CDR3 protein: CGPIDLAEGGEQFF. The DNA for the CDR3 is TGTGGCCCGATCGACCTAGCGGAGGGGGGTGAGCAGTTCTTC.

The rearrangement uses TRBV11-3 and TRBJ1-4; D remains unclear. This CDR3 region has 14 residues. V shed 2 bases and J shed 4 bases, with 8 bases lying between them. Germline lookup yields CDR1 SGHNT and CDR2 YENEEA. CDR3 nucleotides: TGTGCCAGCAGCTTAAGTCGGGGTAATGAAAAACTGTTTTTT. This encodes CASSLSRGNEKLFF.

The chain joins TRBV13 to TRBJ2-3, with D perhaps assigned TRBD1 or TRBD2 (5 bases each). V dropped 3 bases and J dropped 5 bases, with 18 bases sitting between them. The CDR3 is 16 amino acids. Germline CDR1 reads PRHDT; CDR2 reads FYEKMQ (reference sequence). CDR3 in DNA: TGTGCCAGCAGCTTCCTGGGCTACGGGGCTATAGATACGCAGTATTTT. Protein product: CASSFLGYGAIDTQYF.

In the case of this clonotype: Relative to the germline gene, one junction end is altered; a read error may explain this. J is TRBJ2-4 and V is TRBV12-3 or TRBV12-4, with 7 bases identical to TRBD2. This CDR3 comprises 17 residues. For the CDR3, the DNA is TGTGCCAGGAGTTCTGAGGGAGGGACGCCGGGGAAAAACATTCAGTACTTC. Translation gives CARSSEGGTPGKNIQYF.

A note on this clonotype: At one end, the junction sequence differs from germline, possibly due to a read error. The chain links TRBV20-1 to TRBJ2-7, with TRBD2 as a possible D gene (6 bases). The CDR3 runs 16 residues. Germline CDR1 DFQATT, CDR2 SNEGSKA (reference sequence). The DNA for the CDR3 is TGCAGTGCTAGAGACATGGGAGTAGCGGCAACCTACGAGCAATACTTC. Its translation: CSARDMGVAATYEQYF.

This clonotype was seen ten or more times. The CDR3 region is CASTDRASQETQYF. The CDR3 region has the DNA TGCGCCAGCACAGACAGGGCCTCTCAAGAGACCCAGTACTTC. The chain recombines TRBV5-1 with TRBJ2-5; 7 bases are a match to TRBD1. The CDR3 sequence is 14 residues long. Trimming removed 6 bases from V and 2 bases from J; junction bases left unmatched: 7. Germline assignment: CDR1 SGHRS and CDR2 YFSETQ.

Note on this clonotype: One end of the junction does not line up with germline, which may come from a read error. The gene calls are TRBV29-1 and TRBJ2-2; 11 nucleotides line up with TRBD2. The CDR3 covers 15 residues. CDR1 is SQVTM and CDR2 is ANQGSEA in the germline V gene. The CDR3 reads CSVPRGTSGTGELCF. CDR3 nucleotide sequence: TGCAGCGTTCCCAGGGGGACTAGCGGCACCGGGGAGCTATGTTTT.

For the CDR3, the DNA is TGTGCCAGCAGCTTAGTTTCAGTGAGCTCCTATCATGAGCAGTTCTTC. This encodes CASSLVSVSSYHEQFF. The rearrangement links TRBV11-1 to TRBJ2-1; the D is unclear. The V gene lost 1 base and the J gene lost 8 bases, with 18 bases spanning the gap. This CDR3 has 16 amino acids. Germline values: CDR1 SGHAT, CDR2 FQDESV (reference sequence).

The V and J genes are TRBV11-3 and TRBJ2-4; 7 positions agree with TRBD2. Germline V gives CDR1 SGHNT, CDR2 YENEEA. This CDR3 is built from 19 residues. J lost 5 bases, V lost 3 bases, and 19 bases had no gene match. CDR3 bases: TGTGCCAGCAGCTTTTCTGGGACTATCGGGAGTGCGAATCAAAACATTCAGTACTTC. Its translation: CASSFSGTIGSANQNIQYF.

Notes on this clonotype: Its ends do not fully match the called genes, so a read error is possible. CDR3 DNA: TGCAGCACTTCGGCAGGGGGGGAGACTGGAGCTTTCTTT. Its protein product is CSTSAGGETGAFF. The rearrangement links TRBV29-1 to TRBJ1-1, with TRBD1 identical over 7 bases. Per germline, CDR1 SQVTM and CDR2 ANQGSEA. The CDR3 has 13 amino acids.

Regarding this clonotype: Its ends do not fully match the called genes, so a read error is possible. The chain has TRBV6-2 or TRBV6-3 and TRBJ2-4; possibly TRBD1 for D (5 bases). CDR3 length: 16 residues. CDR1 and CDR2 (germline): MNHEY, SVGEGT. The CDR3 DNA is TGTGGCAGCATTCCCCTTCAGGGCGGAGCCAAAAACATTCAGTACTTC. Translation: CGSIPLQGGAKNIQYF.

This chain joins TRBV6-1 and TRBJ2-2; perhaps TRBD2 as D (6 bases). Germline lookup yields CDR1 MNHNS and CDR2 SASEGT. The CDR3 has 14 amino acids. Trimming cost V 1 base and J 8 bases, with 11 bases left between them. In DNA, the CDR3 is TGTGCCAGCAGTGAAGGACTAGGCACAGGGGAGCTGTTTTTT. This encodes CASSEGLGTGELFF.

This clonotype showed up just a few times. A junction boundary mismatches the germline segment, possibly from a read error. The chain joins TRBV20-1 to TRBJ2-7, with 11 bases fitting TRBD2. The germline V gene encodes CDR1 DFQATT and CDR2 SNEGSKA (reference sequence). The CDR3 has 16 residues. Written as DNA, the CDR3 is TGCAGTGTTAGAGACATGGGACTAGCGGCAACCTACGAGCAGTATTTC. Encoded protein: CSVRDMGLAATYEQYF.

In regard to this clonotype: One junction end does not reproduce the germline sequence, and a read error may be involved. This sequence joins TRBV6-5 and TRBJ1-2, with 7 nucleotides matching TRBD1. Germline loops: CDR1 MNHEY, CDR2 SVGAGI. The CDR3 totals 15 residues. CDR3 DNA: TGTGCAAGCAGTCGACAGGGTGGGAATATCTATGGCTACAGCTTC. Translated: CASSRQGGNIYGYSF.

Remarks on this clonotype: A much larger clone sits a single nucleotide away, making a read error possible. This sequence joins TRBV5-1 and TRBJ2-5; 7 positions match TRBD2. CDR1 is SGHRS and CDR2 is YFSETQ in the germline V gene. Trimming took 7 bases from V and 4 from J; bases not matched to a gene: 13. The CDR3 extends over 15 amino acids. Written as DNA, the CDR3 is TGCGCCAGCTGCTCCAGTGCGGGAGTAGGAGAGACCCAGTACTTC. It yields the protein CASCSSAGVGETQYF.

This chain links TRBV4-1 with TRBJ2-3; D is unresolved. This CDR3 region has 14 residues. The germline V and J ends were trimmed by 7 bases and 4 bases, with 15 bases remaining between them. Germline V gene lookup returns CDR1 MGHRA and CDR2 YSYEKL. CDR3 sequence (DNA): TGCGCCAGCACCCCTCTAGGCAGCGCAGATACGCAGTATTTT. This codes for CASTPLGSADTQYF.

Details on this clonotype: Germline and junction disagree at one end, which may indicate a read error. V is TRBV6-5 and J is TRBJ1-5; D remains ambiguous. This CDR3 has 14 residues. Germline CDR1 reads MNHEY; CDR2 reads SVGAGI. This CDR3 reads CVSRGAWSNQPRHF. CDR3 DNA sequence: TGTGTCAGCAGAGGTGCTTGGAGCAATCAGCCCCGGCATTTT.

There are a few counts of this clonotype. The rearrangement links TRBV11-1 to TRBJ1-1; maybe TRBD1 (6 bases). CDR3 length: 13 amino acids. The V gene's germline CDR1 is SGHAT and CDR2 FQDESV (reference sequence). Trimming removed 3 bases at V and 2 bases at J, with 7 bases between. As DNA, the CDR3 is TGTGCCAGCAGCTTGGACAGCAACACTGAAGCTTTCTTT. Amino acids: CASSLDSNTEAFF.

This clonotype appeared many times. The CDR3 here is CASSQTASFSYNEQFF. The CDR3 bases are TGTGCCAGCAGCCAGACTGCCAGCTTCTCCTACAATGAGCAGTTCTTC. The V call is TRBV27, the J call TRBJ2-1, with unresolved D. V was trimmed by 6 bases and J by 0 bases, leaving 15 bases between them. This CDR3 is 16 amino acids long. CDR1 and CDR2 (germline): MNHEY, SMNVEV (reference sequence).

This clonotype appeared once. CDR3 amino acids: CASSTGTLTSYNSPLHF. Here the CDR3 DNA reads TGTGCCAGTAGCACTGGGACTTTGACCTCCTATAATTCACCCCTCCACTTT. V is TRBV6-5 and J is TRBJ1-6; tentative D call: TRBD1 (5 bases). The CDR3 consists of 17 residues. Germline-derived CDR1 and CDR2 are MNHEY and SVGAGI. V lost 9 bases to trimming and J lost 0 bases, with 18 bases between them.

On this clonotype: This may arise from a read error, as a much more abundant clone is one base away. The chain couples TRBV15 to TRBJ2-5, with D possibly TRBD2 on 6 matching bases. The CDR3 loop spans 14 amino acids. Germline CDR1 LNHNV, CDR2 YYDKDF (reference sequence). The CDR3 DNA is TGTGTCACCACCCACCGGGGAGGACAAGAGACCCAGTACTTC. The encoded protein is CVTTHRGGQETQYF.

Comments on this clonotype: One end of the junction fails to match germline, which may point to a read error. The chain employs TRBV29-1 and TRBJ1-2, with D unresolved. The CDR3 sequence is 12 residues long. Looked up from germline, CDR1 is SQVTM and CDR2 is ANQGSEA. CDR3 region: CSVAPSKYGYTF. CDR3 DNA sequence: TGCAGCGTTGCACCGTCGAAATATGGTTACACCTTC.

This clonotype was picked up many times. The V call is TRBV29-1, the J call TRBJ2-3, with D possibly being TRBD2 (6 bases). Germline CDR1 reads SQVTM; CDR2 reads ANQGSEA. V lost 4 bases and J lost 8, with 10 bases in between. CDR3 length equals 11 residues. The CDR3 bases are TGCAGCGTTGGAGACGGGGGTACGCAGTATTTT. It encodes CSVGDGGTQYF.